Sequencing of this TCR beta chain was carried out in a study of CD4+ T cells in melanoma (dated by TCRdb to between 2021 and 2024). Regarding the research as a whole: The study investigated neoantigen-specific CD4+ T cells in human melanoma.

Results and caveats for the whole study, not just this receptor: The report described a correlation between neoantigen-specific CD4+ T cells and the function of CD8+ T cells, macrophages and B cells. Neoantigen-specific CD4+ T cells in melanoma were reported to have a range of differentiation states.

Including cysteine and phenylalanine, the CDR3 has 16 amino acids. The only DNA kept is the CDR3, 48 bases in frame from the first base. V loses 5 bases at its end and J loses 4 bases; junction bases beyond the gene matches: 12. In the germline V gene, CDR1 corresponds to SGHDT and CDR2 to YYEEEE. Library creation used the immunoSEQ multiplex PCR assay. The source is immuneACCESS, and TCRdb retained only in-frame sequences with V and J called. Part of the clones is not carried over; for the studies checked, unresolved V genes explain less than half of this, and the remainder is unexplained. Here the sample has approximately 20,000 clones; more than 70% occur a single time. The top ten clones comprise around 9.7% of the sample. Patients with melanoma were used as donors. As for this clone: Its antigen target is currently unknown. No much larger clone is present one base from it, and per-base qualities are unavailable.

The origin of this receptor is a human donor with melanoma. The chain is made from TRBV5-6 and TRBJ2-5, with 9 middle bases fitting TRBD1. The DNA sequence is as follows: TGTGCCAGCAGTACCCGGGACAGGGATTCCCCAGAGACCCAGTACTTC. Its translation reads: CASSTRDRDSPETQYF.